One sample yielded the 9 T cell receptor beta chains listed below, sequenced in a study of Graves' ophthalmopathy and Graves' hyperthyroidism. Investigators amplified TCR beta CDR3 regions from RNA transcripts. Investigators did first-round RT-PCR with HTBI primers, then second-round multiplex PCR. TCRdb independently ran MiXCR on the multiplex PCR reads; one entry per CDR3 protein. The repertoire holds 560,000 or so distinct CDR3 sequences, under 40% seen once, with around 4% in the top ten. The sample consisted of peripheral blood or thyroid tissue (not recorded which). These receptors all come from an adult man with Graves' hyperthyroidism.

The rearrangement links TRBV12-3 or TRBV12-4 to TRBJ2-2, with D unclear. Trimming cost V 1 base and J 4 bases, with 13 bases left between them. The CDR3 spans 16 residues. The CDR3 DNA reads TGTGCCAGCAGTTTAGAGGGTAATCCGGGCACCGGGGAGCTGTTTTTT. This gives the protein CASSLEGNPGTGELFF.

The J gene is TRBJ1-4, the V gene TRBV6-5; 8 bases map to TRBD1. Per the germline V gene, CDR1 is MNHEY and CDR2 is SVGAGI. The J segment lost 1 base and the V segment lost 4 bases, leaving 8 bases of the junction unmatched. The CDR3 contains 17 residues. DNA for the CDR3: TGTGCCAGCAGTTGCCCCTTAGGGACAGGAACTAATGAAAAACTGTTTTTT. It translates to CASSCPLGTGTNEKLFF.

V gene TRBV20-1 combines with J gene TRBJ1-1; maybe TRBD1 (5 bases). Germline V gene lookup returns CDR1 DFQATT and CDR2 SNEGSKA (reference sequence). This CDR3 is 13 amino acids long. V lost 1 base and J 5 bases, leaving 11 bases between the germline ends. The CDR3 DNA reads TGCAGTGCTAGAGTTAGGAGGGGAACTGAAGCTTTCTTT. This translates into CSARVRRGTEAFF.

This clonotype has ten or more counts. The J gene is TRBJ1-1, the V gene TRBV5-8; TRBD1 agrees at 11 bases. The germline gives CDR1 SGHTS, CDR2 YDEGEE. The CDR3 is 16 residues long. V lost 0 bases and J lost 4; bases outside the gene matches: 5. DNA of the CDR3: TGTGCCAGCAGCTTGGGAGGGACAGGGGGTAGCACTGAAGCTTTCTTT. Translating it yields CASSLGGTGGSTEAFF. Based on the CDR3 plus reference TRBV5-8 and TRBJ1-1, the full variable domain is EAGVTQSPTHLIKTRGQQATLRCSPISGHTSVYWYQQALGLGLQFLLWYDEGEERNRGNFPPRFSGRQFPNYSSELNVNALELEDSALYLCASSLGGTGGSTEAFFGQGTRLTVV.

This clonotype was counted at least ten times. J is TRBJ1-5 and V is TRBV6-1; the D gene is possibly TRBD1 (5 bases). CDR3 length: 15 amino acids. V was pared by 4 bases and J by 2 bases, with 12 bases between. Per germline, CDR1 MNHNS and CDR2 SASEGT. CDR3 in DNA: TGTGCCAGCAGTGCCAGGGTTGAAGGCAATCAGCCCCAGCATTTT. Protein sequence: CASSARVEGNQPQHF.

This clonotype came up many times. V and J are TRBV10-2 and TRBJ1-1; possible D gene TRBD1, 5 bases. This CDR3 is built from 14 residues. V gave up 2 bases and J gave up 3 bases, with 10 bases separating them. Germline lookup yields CDR1 WSHSY and CDR2 SAAADI. This chain's CDR3 is CASSETIRDTEAFF. The CDR3 nucleotides read TGCGCCAGCAGTGAGACCATCAGGGACACTGAAGCTTTCTTT.

As for this clonotype: This may stem from a read error, because a much larger clone lies one nucleotide away. The CDR3 does not end in the conserved phenylalanine or tryptophan, so this is likely a read error. The chain carries TRBV2 and TRBJ2-5; D gene ambiguous. Per the germline V gene, CDR1 is SNHLY and CDR2 is FYNNEI. Trimming took 5 bases from V and 1 from J, leaving 11 bases between them. The CDR3 extends over 14 amino acids. In DNA, the CDR3 is TGTGCCAGCAGTTCCGGACGGCTCCAAGAGACCCAGTACCTC. Protein: CASSSGRLQETQYL.

This clonotype appeared a single time. A much larger clonotype is one base distant, so this may be a read error. This chain links TRBV19 with TRBJ2-7; TRBD1 aligns across 7 bases. Looked up from germline, CDR1 is LNHDA and CDR2 is SQIVND (reference sequence). The CDR3 extends over 15 amino acids. CDR3 loop: CAGSIKGQESYEQYF. DNA of the CDR3: TGTGCCGGTAGTATAAAAGGACAGGAGTCCTACGAGCAGTACTTC.

This clonotype was seen at least ten times. CDR3 coding DNA: TGTGCCAGTAGCGGGACAGGGGGCGTAGGCGACTATGGCTACACCTTC. Encoded protein: CASSGTGGVGDYGYTF. The J gene is TRBJ1-2, the V gene TRBV19, with 12 bases that match TRBD1. With 6 bases clipped from V and 3 bases from J, the junction kept 8 bases outside the gene matches. CDR1 LNHDA and CDR2 SQIVND come from the germline V gene (reference sequence). The CDR3 contains 16 residues.